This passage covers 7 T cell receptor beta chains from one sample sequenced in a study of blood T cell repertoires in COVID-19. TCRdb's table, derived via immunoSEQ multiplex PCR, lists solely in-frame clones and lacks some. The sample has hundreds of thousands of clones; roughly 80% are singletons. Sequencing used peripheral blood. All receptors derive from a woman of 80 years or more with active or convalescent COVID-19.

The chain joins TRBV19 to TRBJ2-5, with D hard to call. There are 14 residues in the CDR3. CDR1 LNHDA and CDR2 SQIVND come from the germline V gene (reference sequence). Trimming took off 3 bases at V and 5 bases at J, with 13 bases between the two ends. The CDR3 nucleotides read TGTGCCAGTAGTATCCGGTCTGCCGGGGAGACCCAGTACTTC. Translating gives CASSIRSAGETQYF.

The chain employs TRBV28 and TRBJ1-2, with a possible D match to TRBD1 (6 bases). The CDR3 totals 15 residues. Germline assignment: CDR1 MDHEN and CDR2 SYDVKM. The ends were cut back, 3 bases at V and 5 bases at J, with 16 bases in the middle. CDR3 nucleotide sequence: TGTGCCAGCAGTTTCCCCCCAGCAGGGGATTATGGCTACACCTTC. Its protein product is CASSFPPAGDYGYTF.

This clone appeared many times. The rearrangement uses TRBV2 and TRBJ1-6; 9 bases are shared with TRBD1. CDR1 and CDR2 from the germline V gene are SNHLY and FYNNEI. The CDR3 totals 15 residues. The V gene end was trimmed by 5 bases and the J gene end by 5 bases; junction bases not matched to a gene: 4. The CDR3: CASSLGQGDNSPLHF. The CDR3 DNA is TGTGCCAGCAGTTTGGGACAGGGCGATAATTCACCCCTCCACTTT. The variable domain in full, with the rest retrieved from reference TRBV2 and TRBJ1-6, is EPEVTQTPSHQVTQMGQEVILRCVPISNHLYFYWYRQILGQKVEFLVSFYNNEISEKSEIFDDQFSVERPDGSNFTLKIRSTKLEDSAMYFCASSLGQGDNSPLHFGNGTRLTVT.

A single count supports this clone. The chain's CDR3 is CASSSLPRTGSNTGELFF. CDR3 nucleotides: TGCGCCAGCAGCTCCTTACCCCGGACAGGATCGAACACCGGGGAGCTGTTTTTT. V is TRBV5-1 and J is TRBJ2-2; 7 nucleotides agree with TRBD1. V lost 3 bases to trimming and J lost 0 bases; unmatched junction nucleotides: 11. This CDR3 is 18 amino acids long. Germline loops: CDR1 SGHRS, CDR2 YFSETQ.

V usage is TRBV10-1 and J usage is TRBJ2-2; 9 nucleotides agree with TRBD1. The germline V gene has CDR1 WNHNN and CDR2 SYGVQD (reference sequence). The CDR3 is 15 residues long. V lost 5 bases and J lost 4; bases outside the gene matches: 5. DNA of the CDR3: TGCGCCAGCAGTTCCGGGACAGGGATCACCGGGGAGCTGTTTTTT. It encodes CASSSGTGITGELFF.

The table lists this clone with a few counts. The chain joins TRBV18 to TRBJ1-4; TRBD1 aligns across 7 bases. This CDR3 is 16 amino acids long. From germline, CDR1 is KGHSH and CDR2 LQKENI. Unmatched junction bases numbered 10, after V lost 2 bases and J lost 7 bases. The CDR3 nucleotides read TGTGCCAGCTCACCATGGGCAAAACAGGGGATTGAAAAACTGTTTTTT. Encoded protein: CASSPWAKQGIEKLFF.

Written as DNA, the CDR3 is TGTGCCAGCAGCCCGCTAGCGGGGGAATACACCGGGGAGCTGTTTTTT. Encoded protein: CASSPLAGEYTGELFF. J is TRBJ2-2 and V is TRBV9; 10 bases are a match to TRBD2. Germline trimming cut 4 bases from V and 3 bases from J; bases unmatched to any gene: 6. Germline CDR1 SGDLS, CDR2 YYNGEE. The CDR3 consists of 16 residues.